A single sample gave rise to the 5 T cell receptor beta chains below, sequenced in a study of blood T cell repertoires in COVID-19. The table came from immunoSEQ multiplex PCR; TCRdb's copy has only in-frame clones and leaves some out. The table shows roughly 150,000 clones, with roughly 86% occurring only once. The sequencing sample was made of peripheral blood. The origin of the receptors is a human donor in a cohort sampled during active COVID-19.

This rearrangement joins TRBV4-2 to TRBJ2-2; 7 nucleotides line up with TRBD1. The CDR3 is 15 residues long. V lost 1 base and J lost 3; bases outside the gene matches: 2. The V gene's germline CDR1 is LGHNA and CDR2 YNFKEQ. The CDR3 sequence is CASSQGDSHTGELFF. CDR3 coding DNA: TGTGCCAGCAGCCAAGGGGACAGTCACACCGGGGAGCTGTTTTTT.

The count of this clone is one. This chain links TRBV9 with TRBJ2-5; D perhaps matches TRBD2 (5 bases). The CDR3 has 13 amino acids. V lost 0 bases to trimming and J lost 5 bases, with 8 bases between them. Per the germline V gene, CDR1 is SGDLS and CDR2 is YYNGEE. CDR3 region: CASSVASRETQYF. The CDR3 nucleotides are TGTGCCAGCAGCGTAGCTAGCCGGGAGACCCAGTACTTC.

Details on this clone: One junction end disagrees with the germline gene, perhaps due to a read error. The J gene is TRBJ1-2, the V gene TRBV3-1 (or the pseudogene TRBV3-2), with 10 positions matching TRBD1. Looked up from germline, CDR1 is LGHDT and CDR2 is YNNKEL (reference sequence). The CDR3 is 18 amino acids. CDR3 nucleotides: TGTGCCAGCAGCCAATCCTCCGGGACAGGGGCAATTTACTACGGCTACACCTTC. It encodes CASSQSSGTGAIYYGYTF.

The J gene is TRBJ1-4, the V gene TRBV30; D gene uncertain. This CDR3 has 15 residues. Germline V lookup: CDR1 GTSNPN, CDR2 SVGIG (reference sequence). V lost 0 bases and J 2 bases, leaving 10 bases between the germline ends. The CDR3 loop reads CAWSVEPPTNEKLFF. CDR3 sequence (DNA): TGTGCCTGGAGTGTAGAGCCCCCGACTAATGAAAAACTGTTTTTT. Based on the CDR3 plus reference TRBV30 and TRBJ1-4, the full variable domain is SQTIHQWPATLVQPVGSPLSLECTVEGTSNPNLYWYRQAAGRGLQLLFYSVGIGQISSEVPQNLSASRPQDRQFILSSKKLLLSDSGFYLCAWSVEPPTNEKLFFGSGTQLSVL.

This rearrangement joins TRBV27 to TRBJ2-6; D unresolved. The CDR3 has 16 amino acids. V was cut by 7 bases and J by 1 base, with 14 bases left in between. CDR1 is MNHEY and CDR2 is SMNVEV in the germline V gene (reference sequence). As DNA, the CDR3 is TGTGCCAGCACCACGACGGCGGTGTCTGGGGCCAACGTCCTGACTTTC. This codes for CASTTTAVSGANVLTF.